A single sample gave rise to the 27 T cell receptor beta chains below, sequenced in a study of tumor-infiltrating lymphocytes in primary liver carcinoma. TCR beta cDNA was reverse-transcribed from about 500 ng of total RNA. The reaction used a constant-region primer and ProtoScript II reverse transcriptase. ARM-PCR, slightly modified, supplied the TCR beta libraries through three nested multiplex PCR rounds. Each of the first two PCR rounds ran approximately 10 cycles with TRBV1-TRBV30 forward and C-beta reverse primers. TCRdb passed the multiplex PCR reads through MiXCR, listing each CDR3 protein once. Of about 310,000 distinct CDR3 sequences listed, roughly 60% were seen once; the top ten hold approximately 17%. For blood RNA, unsorted whole blood served as the source, and germline DNA was extracted too. The sequenced material came from peripheral blood. These receptors all stem from a woman in her thirties with primary liver carcinoma and hepatitis B virus infection.

Comments on this clonotype: Lacking the conserved final phenylalanine or tryptophan, this CDR3 likely reflects a read error. The J gene is TRBJ2-6, the V gene TRBV6-6; D remains unclear. Trimming shortened V by 5 bases and J by 4 bases, and 21 bases separated the two germline ends. Germline V gene lookup returns CDR1 MNHNY and CDR2 SVGAGI (reference sequence). There are 18 residues in the CDR3. This CDR3 is CASSHWTGASSGANVLTL. CDR3 nucleotide sequence: TGTGCCAGCAGTCACTGGACCGGCGCCAGCTCCGGGGCCAACGTCCTGACTCTC.

Turning to this clonotype: A much larger clone is a single base away; this may be a read error. The chain has TRBV6-6 and TRBJ2-6; D is perhaps TRBD2 (6 bases). The germline gives CDR1 MNHNY, CDR2 SVGAGI (reference sequence). This CDR3 contains 18 residues. The V end lost 6 bases, the J end lost 6 bases, and 24 bases lay between the germline ends. The CDR3: CASRTETSIFPVANVLTF. The CDR3 DNA is TGTGCCAGCAGGACGGAGACTAGTATTTTCCCGGTGGCCAACGTCCTGACTTTC.

For this clonotype: The junction shows a germline mismatch at one end, possibly a read error. This sequence joins TRBV6-1 and TRBJ2-2; perhaps TRBD2 as D (7 bases). Germline V CDR1 and CDR2: MNHNS, SASEGT. The CDR3 totals 15 residues. This chain's CDR3 is CASTGIQGIGGGLFF. The CDR3 region has the DNA TGTGCCAGCACCGGTATACAGGGAATCGGCGGGGGGCTGTTTTTT.

This clonotype was counted a few times. A much more abundant neighbour one base away suggests this may be a read error. The chain combines TRBV29-1 with TRBJ2-5; 10 bases agree with TRBD2. The CDR3 has 15 amino acids. Germline values: CDR1 SQVTM, CDR2 ANQGSEA. J was trimmed by 4 bases and V by 3 bases; bases with no gene match: 8. CDR3 DNA: TGCAGCGTTGATTCCAGCGGGAGGGTCGGAGAGACCCAGTACTTC. Translated: CSVDSSGRVGETQYF.

This clonotype was seen at least ten times. The chain has TRBV6-2 or TRBV6-3 and TRBJ2-7, with 13 bases lining up with TRBD2. In germline, CDR1 is MNHEY, CDR2 SVGEGT. The CDR3 consists of 16 residues. J was trimmed by 5 bases and V by 2 bases; bases with no gene match: 6. CDR3 loop: CASSYPMTSGRNEQYF. The CDR3 DNA follows: TGTGCCAGCAGTTACCCCATGACTAGCGGGAGGAACGAGCAGTACTTC.

This sequence joins TRBV12-3 or TRBV12-4 and TRBJ2-1, with 9 bases identical to TRBD2. CDR3 length equals 15 residues. V lost 8 bases and J lost 0; bases outside the gene matches: 5. The CDR3 protein is CASGTSWSSYNEQFF. CDR3 nucleotides: TGTGCCAGCGGGACTAGCTGGAGCTCCTACAATGAGCAGTTCTTC.

Comment on this clonotype: Compared with germline, one end of the junction differs, possibly owing to a read error. The chain has TRBV29-1 and TRBJ2-5; D is possibly TRBD1 (6 bases). This CDR3 contains 12 residues. CDR1 SQVTM and CDR2 ANQGSEA come from the germline V gene. CDR3 loop: CSGMDSGEIQYF. CDR3 DNA sequence: TGCAGCGGTATGGACAGTGGAGAGATCCAGTACTTC.

Comment on this clonotype: Being one base from a much bigger clone, this may be a read error. The rearrangement links TRBV29-1 to TRBJ2-1, with D unresolved. Germline CDR1 and CDR2: SQVTM and ANQGSEA. The CDR3 is 11 amino acids. Trimming stripped 2 bases from V and 8 bases from J, with 7 bases between. Written as DNA, the CDR3 is TGCAGCGTTGAACCAATGGATGAGCAGTTCTTC. This sequence encodes CSVEPMDEQFF.

This clonotype showed up many times. This chain links TRBV12-3 or TRBV12-4 with TRBJ2-5; the D is unclear. The CDR3 consists of 10 residues. V lost 4 bases to trimming and J lost 7 bases, with 4 bases between them. CDR3 coding DNA: TGTGCCAGCAGTTCCGGGACCCAGTACTTC. This translates into CASSSGTQYF.

As concerns this clonotype: A single base separates this from a much larger clone, so it may be a read error. The J gene is TRBJ1-2, the V gene TRBV6-1, with 7 positions matching TRBD1. Germline CDR1 is MNHNS and CDR2 is SASEGT. This CDR3 is 14 amino acids long. CDR3 nucleotide sequence: TGTCCCAGCAGTGAAGGACAGGCTCTCTATGGCTACACCTTC. This sequence encodes CPSSEGQALYGYTF.

This clonotype was detected only a few times. The V call is TRBV7-2, the J call TRBJ2-5; the D is unclear. Trimming stripped 0 bases from V and 1 base from J, with 6 bases between. CDR1 and CDR2 from the germline V gene are SGHTA and FQGNSA. This CDR3 has 14 amino acids. CDR3 DNA: TGTGCCAGCAGCTTAGCAAGAGCCCAAGAGACCCAGTACTTC. Translating it yields CASSLARAQETQYF.

The CDR3 loop reads CASSSYGQVFTEAFF. CDR3 in DNA: TGTGCCAGCAGCTCCTACGGACAGGTCTTCACTGAAGCTTTCTTT. V usage is TRBV5-5 and J usage is TRBJ1-1, with 7 nucleotides matching TRBD1. Germline CDR1 reads SGHKS; CDR2 reads YYEKEE (reference sequence). The J segment lost 4 bases and the V segment lost 3 bases, leaving 9 bases of the junction unmatched. This CDR3 is built from 15 residues.

With regard to this clonotype: Likely a read error: the CDR3 ends without its conserved phenylalanine or tryptophan. V usage is TRBV11-2 and J usage is TRBJ2-5, with D maybe TRBD2 (6 bases). CDR1 and CDR2 (germline): SGHAT, FQNNGV. V was pared by 0 bases and J by 2 bases, with 10 bases between. The CDR3 covers 15 residues. The CDR3 DNA is TGTGCCAGCAGCTTAGATCTCAGCGGGCAAGAGACCCAGTACTCC. It yields the protein CASSLDLSGQETQYS.

Notes on this clonotype: It is likely a read error, because the conserved phenylalanine at the end of the CDR3 is missing. The rearrangement joins TRBV29-1 to TRBJ2-5; the D gene is possibly TRBD2 (6 bases). Germline CDR1 SQVTM, CDR2 ANQGSEA. The CDR3 consists of 14 residues. For the CDR3, the DNA is TGCAGCATTGAGGGGACTCCAAGAGTGGATACCCAGTACTTA. It encodes CSIEGTPRVDTQYL.

Remarks on this clonotype: One junction end disagrees with the germline gene, perhaps due to a read error. V usage is TRBV11-1 and J usage is TRBJ2-1; 8 nucleotides match TRBD2. This CDR3 is built from 16 residues. CDR1 and CDR2 from the germline V gene are SGHAT and FQDESV (reference sequence). CDR3 sequence: CTSSLVGSGSFNEQFF. The DNA for the CDR3 is TGTACCAGCAGTTTAGTAGGAAGCGGGAGTTTCAATGAGCAGTTCTTC. Based on the CDR3 plus reference TRBV11-1 and TRBJ2-1, the full variable domain is EAEVAQSPRYKITEKSQAVAFWCDPISGHATLYWYRQILGQGPELLVQFQDESVVDDSQLPKDRFSAERLKGVDSTLKIQPAELGDSAMYLCTSSLVGSGSFNEQFFGPGTRLTVL.

A few counts support this clonotype. This sequence joins TRBV29-1 and TRBJ2-7; 9 bases fit TRBD2. CDR1 and CDR2 from the germline V gene are SQVTM and ANQGSEA. With 3 bases clipped from V and 6 bases from J, the junction kept 9 bases outside the gene matches. The CDR3 contains 14 residues. The CDR3 DNA is TGCAGCGTTGAGGGGGCGGGAGGGCCCCGCGAGCAGTACTTC. It yields the protein CSVEGAGGPREQYF.

In regard to this clonotype: Given a much more abundant clone one base away, this may be a read error. V and J are TRBV4-3 and TRBJ2-1, with TRBD2 matching over 9 bases. CDR1 and CDR2 from the germline V gene are LGHNA and YSLEER. The CDR3 contains 15 residues. In nucleotides, the CDR3 is TGCGCCGGCAGCCAAGTAGCGGGAGAGGTTAATGAGCAGTTCTTC. This gives the protein CAGSQVAGEVNEQFF.

This clonotype was seen once. The junction and the germline gene differ at one end; a read error may be behind it. The rearrangement joins TRBV6-5 to TRBJ2-3; 7 bases are shared with TRBD2. The CDR3 sequence is 13 residues long. Per the germline V gene, CDR1 is MNHEY and CDR2 is SVGAGI. CDR3 DNA: TGTGTCAGCAGTACGCTAGCGGCAGATACGCAGTATTTT. It yields the protein CVSSTLAADTQYF.

Regarding this clonotype: Germline is not matched at one junction end, which may reflect a read error. The chain joins TRBV4-3 to TRBJ2-1; tentatively, D is TRBD1 or TRBD2 (5 bases each). Germline CDR1 is LGHNA and CDR2 is YSLEER. The CDR3 is 17 amino acids. In DNA form, the CDR3 reads TGCGCCAGCAGCCAAAATCTGGGGCGGGCCCTTTACAATGAGCAGCTCTTC. Protein: CASSQNLGRALYNEQLF.

J is TRBJ2-5 and V is TRBV15; 8 positions match TRBD1. The CDR3 totals 15 residues. V shed 3 bases and J 2 bases; nucleotides not matched to a gene: 5. Germline V gene lookup returns CDR1 LNHNV and CDR2 YYDKDF (reference sequence). In DNA, the CDR3 is TGTGCCACCAGCAGTGCCAGGGGGCCTCAAGAGACCCAGTACTTC. Translating gives CATSSARGPQETQYF.

In this sample, this clonotype turned up a few times. The chain joins TRBV7-3 to TRBJ2-5, with TRBD1 matching 10 bases. This CDR3 has 13 amino acids. With V trimmed by 4 bases and J by 7 bases, 3 bases remained unmatched. The V gene's germline CDR1 is SGHTA and CDR2 FQGTGA. The CDR3 DNA reads TGTGCCAGCAGCTCCGGACAGGGGGGGACCCAGTACTTC. Protein product: CASSSGQGGTQYF.

This clonotype appeared many times. The chain combines TRBV29-1 with TRBJ2-7, with D perhaps TRBD1 (6 bases). This CDR3 region has 13 residues. Per germline, CDR1 SQVTM and CDR2 ANQGSEA. Trimming pared 7 bases from V and 2 bases from J, leaving 15 bases between. CDR3: CSARDTTTYEQYF. DNA of the CDR3: TGCAGCGCCCGGGACACCACCACCTACGAGCAGTACTTC.

Concerning this clonotype itself: Relative to the germline gene, one junction end is altered; a read error may explain this. The DNA of the CDR3 is TGTGCCAGCAGCCAAGACATGATTGTGGGCAATCAGCCCCAACATTTT. It codes for CASSQDMIVGNQPQHF. The rearrangement joins TRBV11-2 to TRBJ1-5; the D is unclear. Germline CDR1 reads SGHAT; CDR2 reads FQNNGV. The CDR3 is 16 amino acids.

This clonotype appeared a single time. Just one base apart from a much larger clone, this may be a read error. The chain carries TRBV4-2 and TRBJ2-7; a weak D match, TRBD2 (5 bases). The CDR3 runs to 13 residues. Germline V lookup: CDR1 LGHNA, CDR2 YNFKEQ. CDR3 DNA: TGTGCCAGCAGAGGAGGCACTTCCTACGTGCAGTACTTC. Protein product: CASRGGTSYVQYF.

This chain joins TRBV6-5 and TRBJ2-3; TRBD2 aligns across 10 bases. The trim removed 6 bases at V and 2 bases at J, leaving 5 bases unmatched. Per germline, CDR1 MNHEY and CDR2 SVGAGI. The CDR3 runs to 15 residues. The CDR3 sequence is CASRPAGGFTDTQYF. The CDR3 region has the DNA TGTGCCAGCAGGCCAGCGGGAGGGTTCACAGATACGCAGTATTTT.

Of note for this clonotype: Mismatch with germline at one junction end may stem from a read error. V and J are TRBV4-3 and TRBJ2-7; tentatively, D is TRBD1 or TRBD2 (6 bases each). The CDR3 is 18 residues long. CDR1 LGHNA and CDR2 YSLEER come from the germline V gene. DNA for the CDR3: TGCGCCAGCAGCCAAAACTCGGGGGCCTCTCTAAAATCCTACGAGCAGTACTTT. Translation: CASSQNSGASLKSYEQYF.

Regarding this clonotype: A read error is possible here, since a much larger clone lies one base away. The conserved closing phenylalanine or tryptophan is absent in this CDR3, likely reflecting a read error. The rearrangement joins TRBV29-1 to TRBJ2-7; D is uncertain. The germline V and J ends were trimmed by 4 bases and 3 bases, with 10 bases remaining between them. Germline V gene lookup returns CDR1 SQVTM and CDR2 ANQGSEA. The CDR3 loop spans 12 amino acids. The CDR3 sequence is CSVVTGGYEQYL. DNA of the CDR3: TGCAGCGTTGTGACCGGCGGCTACGAGCAGTACCTC.